The rows below give T cell receptor beta chains drawn from one sample of a study of T cell repertoires in ileal Crohn's disease. Method: immunoSEQ multiplex PCR; TCRdb's copy keeps in-frame clones and lacks some. The sample has about 2,400 clones; roughly 77% are singletons. What was sequenced was ileal tissue. The source of these receptors is an adult with Crohn's disease. CDR3s include the opening cysteine and the closing phenylalanine or tryptophan. Each record gives: CDR3 protein, CDR3 DNA, V gene, D gene, J gene, clone size. The D gene is left open where the match is weak. Expanded clones are given a class, and other clones once, few, many or no size at all.

CASSEPRTGNTIYF,TGTGCCAGCAGTGAACCCAGAACTGGAAACACCATATATTTT,TRBV25-1,-,TRBJ1-3,-
CASSTSSASYNEQFF,TGTGCCAGCAGCACGTCTAGCGCCTCCTACAATGAGCAGTTCTTC,TRBV9,-,TRBJ2-1,-
CASSVDGSTGELFF,TGTGCCAGCAGCGTAGACGGGAGCACCGGGGAGCTGTTTTTT,TRBV9,-,TRBJ2-2,-
CASSEERSGNTIYF,TGTGCCAGCAGTGAGGAGCGCTCTGGAAACACCATATATTTT,TRBV25-1,-,TRBJ1-3,few
CASSEALFSAYEQYF,TGTGCCAGCAGTGAAGCGCTGTTTTCGGCCTACGAGCAGTACTTC,TRBV2,-,TRBJ2-7,-
CASSFNTGYYGYTF,TGTGCCAGCAGCTTCAACACAGGGTACTATGGCTACACCTTC,TRBV5-4,-,TRBJ1-2,-
CASSRRLAGDNTGELFF,TGTGCCAGCTCTCGGCGGCTAGCGGGGGATAACACCGGGGAGCTGTTTTTT,TRBV25-1,TRBD2,TRBJ2-2,-
CSVETGDTEAFF,TGCAGCGTTGAGACAGGGGACACTGAAGCTTTCTTT,TRBV29-1,TRBD1,TRBJ1-1,few
CASSVVSSGHTDTQYF,TGTGCCAGCAGCGTAGTTTCTAGCGGACACACAGATACGCAGTATTTT,TRBV9,TRBD2,TRBJ2-3,few
CASISENTEAFF,TGCGCCAGCATAAGCGAGAACACTGAAGCTTTCTTT,TRBV5-1,-,TRBJ1-1,-
CAISESRPYEQYF,TGTGCCATCAGTGAGTCGAGGCCCTACGAGCAGTACTTC,TRBV10-3,-,TRBJ2-7,-
CASSFFSSNTEAFF,TGTGCCAGCAGTTTTTTTTCATCCAACACTGAAGCTTTCTTT,TRBV28,-,TRBJ1-1,-
CASSLGDNNYGYTF,TGTGCCAGCAGCTTGGGGGACAATAACTATGGCTACACCTTC,TRBV5-4,-,TRBJ1-2,-
CASSSRGYYNEQFF,TGTGCCAGCAGCTCCAGGGGGTATTACAATGAGCAGTTCTTC,TRBV5-4,TRBD1,TRBJ2-1,-
CASSSKYGGTDTQYF,TGTGCCAGCAGCTCCAAGTACGGGGGCACAGATACGCAGTATTTT,TRBV11-2,-,TRBJ2-3,few
CASSLEGNPNTEAFF,TGCGCCAGCAGCTTGGAGGGGAACCCGAACACTGAAGCTTTCTTT,TRBV5-1,-,TRBJ1-1,-